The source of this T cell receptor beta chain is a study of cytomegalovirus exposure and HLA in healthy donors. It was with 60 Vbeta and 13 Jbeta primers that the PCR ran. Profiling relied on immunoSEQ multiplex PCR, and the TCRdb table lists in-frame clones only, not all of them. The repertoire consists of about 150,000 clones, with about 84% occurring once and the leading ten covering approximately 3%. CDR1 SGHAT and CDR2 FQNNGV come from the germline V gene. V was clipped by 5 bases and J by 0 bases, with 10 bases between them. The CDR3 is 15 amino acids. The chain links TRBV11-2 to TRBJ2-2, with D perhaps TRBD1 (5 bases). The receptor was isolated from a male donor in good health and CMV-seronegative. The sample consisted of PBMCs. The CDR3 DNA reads TGTGCCAGCAGCGAAAGGACATCGAACACCGGGGAGCTGTTTTTT. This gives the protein CASSERTSNTGELFF.